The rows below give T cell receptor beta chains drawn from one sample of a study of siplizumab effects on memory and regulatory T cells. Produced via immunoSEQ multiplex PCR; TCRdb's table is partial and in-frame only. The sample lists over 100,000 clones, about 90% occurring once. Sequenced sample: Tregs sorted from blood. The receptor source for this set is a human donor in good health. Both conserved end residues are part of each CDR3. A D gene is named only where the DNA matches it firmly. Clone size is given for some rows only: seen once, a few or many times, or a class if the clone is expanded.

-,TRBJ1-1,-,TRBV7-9,CASSLADGNTEAFF,TGTGCCAGCAGCTTAGCGGACGGAAACACTGAAGCTTTCTTT
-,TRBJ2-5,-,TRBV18,CASSPGELHQETQYF,TGTGCCAGCTCACCAGGCGAACTCCACCAAGAGACCCAGTACTTC
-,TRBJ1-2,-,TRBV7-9,CASSQANYGYTF,TGTGCCAGCAGCCAGGCAAACTATGGCTACACCTTC
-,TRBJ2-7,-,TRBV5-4,CASSNIPRGLSYEQYF,TGTGCCAGCAGCAATATACCCAGGGGTCTCTCCTACGAGCAGTACTTC
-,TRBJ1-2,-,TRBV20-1,CSARVVDGYTF,TGCAGTGCTAGAGTTGTAGATGGCTACACCTTC
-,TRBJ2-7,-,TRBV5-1,CASTRLVPYEQYF,TGCGCCAGCACCAGACTAGTTCCGTACGAGCAGTACTTC
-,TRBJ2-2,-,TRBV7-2,CASSVNTGAPRTGELFF,TGTGCCAGCAGCGTCAACACGGGGGCCCCGAGGACCGGGGAGCTGTTTTTT
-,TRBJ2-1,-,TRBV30,CAWSSKMGPKVHEQFF,TGTGCCTGGAGCTCCAAAATGGGGCCAAAGGTCCATGAGCAGTTCTTC
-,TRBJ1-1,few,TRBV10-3,CATLGGGRTEAFF,TGTGCCACCCTCGGGGGAGGGAGGACTGAAGCTTTCTTT
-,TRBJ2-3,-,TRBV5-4,CASSPVGLLTDTQYF,TGTGCCAGCAGCCCGGTAGGACTTCTCACAGATACGCAGTATTTT
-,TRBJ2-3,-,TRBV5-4,CASSLQVARGDTQYF,TGTGCCAGCAGCTTGCAGGTAGCGAGGGGAGATACGCAGTATTTT
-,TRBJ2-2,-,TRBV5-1,CASSLDGVTGELFF,TGCGCCAGCAGCTTGGACGGAGTCACCGGGGAGCTGTTTTTT
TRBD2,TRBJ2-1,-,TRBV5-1,CASRLGTTNNEQFF,TGCGCCAGCAGGCTCGGGACTACCAACAATGAGCAGTTCTTC
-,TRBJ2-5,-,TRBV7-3,CASSRLGGRQETQYF,TGTGCCAGCAGCCGCCTGGGGGGCCGCCAAGAGACCCAGTACTTC
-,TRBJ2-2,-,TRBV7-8,CASSLGTGELFF,TGTGCCAGCAGCTTAGGCACCGGGGAGCTGTTTTTT
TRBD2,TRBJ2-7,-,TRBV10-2,CASRWSGRTYEQYF,TGCGCCAGCAGGTGGAGCGGGAGGACCTACGAGCAGTACTTC
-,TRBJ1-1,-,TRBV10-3,CAISESRGDTEAFF,TGTGCCATCAGTGAGTCACGGGGGGACACTGAAGCTTTCTTT
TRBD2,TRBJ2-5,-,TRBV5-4,CASSLGLAGGETQYF,TGTGCCAGCAGCTTGGGACTAGCGGGGGGAGAGACCCAGTACTTC
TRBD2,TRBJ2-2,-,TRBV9,CASSVQGPGLANTGELFF,TGTGCCAGCAGCGTACAGGGGCCGGGACTAGCGAACACCGGGGAGCTGTTTTTT